Reported below is one TCR beta chain. The junction had 14 bases not matched to a gene; V was cut back by 4 bases and J by 4 bases. Germline V gene data show CDR1 as SGDLS and CDR2 as YYNGEE. This CDR3 comprises 17 residues. This entry comes from a study of blood T cell repertoires in COVID-19. Background on the study: Acute-phase and convalescent COVID-19 samples originated in the United States, Italy and Spain.

The repertoire was sequenced with immunoSEQ multiplex PCR; TCRdb's copy has only in-frame clones and lacks some. The table records around 70,000 clones, around 87% of them present only once. The J gene is TRBJ2-3, the V gene TRBV9; TRBD1 matches 8 bases. The origin of this receptor is a woman under 30 with acute or convalescent COVID-19. Sample: peripheral blood. The CDR3 coding sequence is TGTGCCAGCAGCTTAGCGCCGGGACAGGATTTCGCAGATACGCAGTATTTT. This gives the protein CASSLAPGQDFADTQYF. The full variable domain, with the rest looked up from reference TRBV9 and TRBJ2-3, is DSGVTQTPKHLITATGQRVTLRCSPRSGDLSVYWYQQSLDQGLQFLIQYYNGEERAKGNILERFSAQQFPDLHSELNLSSLELGDSALYFCASSLAPGQDFADTQYFGPGTRLTVL.